One sample yielded the 6 T cell receptor beta chains listed below, sequenced in a study of PD-1 blockade in mismatch repair-deficient tumors. Only in-frame clones appear in the TCRdb table, and some are missing; sequencing was by immunoSEQ multiplex PCR. Here the sample spans approximately 120,000 clones, around 87% being singletons. The sample was peripheral blood, taken 44 weeks after starting pembrolizumab. The receptors stem from an adult with mismatch repair-deficient cancer.

The genes are TRBV19 and TRBJ1-5; D not certain. V lost 0 bases and J lost 4, with 7 bases in between. The germline CDR1 and CDR2 sequences are LNHDA and SQIVND (reference sequence). CDR3 length: 14 amino acids. This chain's CDR3 is CASSIEPQNQPQHF. The CDR3 DNA is TGTGCCAGTAGTATAGAACCCCAAAATCAGCCCCAGCATTTT.

The gene calls are TRBV11-2 and TRBJ2-6, with no clear D. The CDR3 is made up of 16 amino acids. Trimming left V 5 bases short and J 0 bases short, with 11 bases between. Germline CDR1 is SGHAT and CDR2 is FQNNGV. CDR3: CASSVSFGSGANVLTF. Written as DNA, the CDR3 is TGTGCCAGCAGCGTCAGCTTCGGCTCTGGGGCCAACGTCCTGACTTTC.

V gene TRBV9 combines with J gene TRBJ2-3, with D maybe TRBD2 (5 bases). This CDR3 region has 16 residues. Germline V lookup: CDR1 SGDLS, CDR2 YYNGEE. V was pared by 5 bases and J by 4 bases, with 20 bases between. CDR3 protein: CASSTPREGGADTQYF. The CDR3, as DNA: TGTGCCAGCAGTACCCCACGTGAGGGTGGGGCAGATACGCAGTATTTT.

The chain has TRBV27 and TRBJ2-6; D call uncertain. CDR1 and CDR2 from the germline V gene are MNHEY and SMNVEV (reference sequence). The CDR3 has 14 amino acids. The V end was cut by 3 bases, the J end by 4 bases, with 7 bases between. CDR3 protein: CASSFLGGANVLTF. The CDR3 bases are TGTGCCAGCAGTTTCCTGGGGGGGGCCAACGTCCTGACTTTC.

The chain uses TRBV28 and TRBJ2-3; 14 positions match TRBD2. The germline CDR1 and CDR2 sequences are MDHEN and SYDVKM. The CDR3 spans 18 residues. Unmatched junction bases numbered 11, after V lost 6 bases and J lost 3 bases. CDR3 DNA: TGTGCCAGCAGCCCCCTCGGGACTAGCGGGAGTAGGACAGATACGCAGTATTTT. The encoded protein is CASSPLGTSGSRTDTQYF.

Here the CDR3 DNA reads TGTGCCAGCAGCGTAACTAGCGGACAAGAGACCCAGTACTTC. Translation: CASSVTSGQETQYF. This sequence joins TRBV9 and TRBJ2-5; 8 nucleotides match TRBD2. V gave up 1 base and J gave up 2 bases; unmatched junction bases: 1. This CDR3 has 14 amino acids. Germline-derived CDR1 and CDR2 are SGDLS and YYNGEE.